This T cell receptor (beta chain) is from a study of neoadjuvant anti-PD-1 for oral cavity cancer. Time point noted: after neoadjuvant nivolumab, at surgical resection. PBMCs were not maintained or expanded in culture before analysis. Sequencing used immunoSEQ multiplex PCR; TCRdb keeps in-frame clones, though not all of them. The sample has some 61,000 clones, about 85% seen once. In germline, CDR1 is ENHRY, CDR2 SYGVKD. Trimming removed 8 bases at V and 5 bases at J, with 16 bases between. The CDR3 has 13 residues. The clonotype comes from a person aged 35-79 years with oral cavity squamous cell carcinoma. Sequences were derived from PBMCs, sampled after nivolumab (anti-PD-1) treatment. J is TRBJ2-7 and V is TRBV10-3, with D possibly TRBD2 on 6 matching bases. In DNA form, the CDR3 reads TGTGCCATCGCAGGTCCTGGGGGGAACGAGCAGTACTTC. It is translated as CAIAGPGGNEQYF.